This T cell receptor beta chain was observed in a study of breast tumors, draining lymph nodes, adjacent tissues. Study results and caveats: Tumor repertoires ranked between lymph nodes and nontumor tissue in diversity, with V and J gene preferences. Luminal-like breast cancer showed significantly higher tumor–nontumor repertoire similarity than basal-like.

About this clonotype itself: The antigen is undetermined.

TCRdb re-called the multiplex PCR reads through MiXCR, storing one row per CDR3 protein. The sample has about 130,000 distinct CDR3 sequences; about 22% are singletons. Axillary draining lymph nodes of breast cancer patients supplied the node samples. Germline-derived CDR1 and CDR2 are DFQATT and SNEGSKA (reference sequence). The CDR3 has 13 residues. Material for sequencing was axillary lymph node tissue. The rearrangement joins TRBV20-1 to TRBJ1-1; D unclear. This TCR was recovered from a female donor with breast cancer. Some clones in this sample may be carry-over from other donors' samples. The CDR3 reads CCGQPQMGTEAFF. CDR3 DNA sequence: TGCTGTGGCCAGCCCCAGATGGGCACTGAAGCTTTCTTT.